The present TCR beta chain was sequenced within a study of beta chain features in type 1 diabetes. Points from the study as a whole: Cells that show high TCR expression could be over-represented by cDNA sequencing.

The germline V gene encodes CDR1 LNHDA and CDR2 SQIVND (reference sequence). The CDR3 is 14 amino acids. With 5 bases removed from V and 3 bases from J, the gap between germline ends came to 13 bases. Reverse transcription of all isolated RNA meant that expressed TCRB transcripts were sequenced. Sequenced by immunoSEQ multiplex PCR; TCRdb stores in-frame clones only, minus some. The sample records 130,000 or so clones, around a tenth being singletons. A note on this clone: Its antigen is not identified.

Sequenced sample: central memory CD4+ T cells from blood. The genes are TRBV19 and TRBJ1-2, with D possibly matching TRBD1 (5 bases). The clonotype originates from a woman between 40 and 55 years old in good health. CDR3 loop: CASSLFAGDYGYTF. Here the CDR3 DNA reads TGTGCCAGTAGTCTATTCGCGGGGGACTATGGCTACACCTTC. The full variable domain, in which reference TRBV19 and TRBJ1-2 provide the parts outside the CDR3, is DGGITQSPKYLFRKEGQNVTLSCEQNLNHDAMYWYRQDPGQGLRLIYYSQIVNDFQKGDIAEGYSVSREKKESFPLTVTSAQKNPTAFYLCASSLFAGDYGYTFGSGTRLTVV.